The 12 T cell receptor beta chains in this list originate from one sample, sequenced in a study of blood T cell repertoires in COVID-19 (dated by TCRdb to the early 2020s). Preparation of the library involved the immunoSEQ multiplex PCR assay. The table comes from immuneACCESS by way of TCRdb, which keeps in-frame sequences with V and J called. Part of the clones is missing from these tables; in studies checked, under half for an unresolved V gene and the rest for unknown reasons. Within this sample are around 95,000 clones, with about 90% of them counted one time only. Less than 8.5% of the sample rests with the top ten. Sequences were obtained from peripheral blood. The receptors here all came from a man aged 25 to 40 in a cohort sampled during active COVID-19.

The chain links TRBV24-1 to TRBJ2-3, with 11 bases lining up with TRBD2. Germline V gives CDR1 KGHDR, CDR2 SFDVKD. The CDR3 is 16 amino acids. The trim removed 4 bases at V and 6 bases at J, leaving 8 bases unmatched. The CDR3: CATSDPTSGGLDTQYF. As DNA, the CDR3 is TGTGCCACCAGTGACCCCACTAGCGGGGGTTTGGATACGCAGTATTTT.

This chain joins TRBV28 and TRBJ1-5; D gene uncertain. CDR3 length: 12 residues. Germline CDR1 MDHEN, CDR2 SYDVKM. V was shortened by 8 bases and J by 2 bases, with 7 bases between the two germline ends. The CDR3 sequence: CASASGNQPQHF. The CDR3 coding sequence is TGTGCCAGCGCCTCGGGCAATCAGCCCCAGCATTTT.

This rearrangement joins TRBV7-5 to TRBJ1-2; TRBD1 is the table's D call, not checked against the DNA. TRBV7-5 is classified as a pseudogene. The CDR3 spans 14 residues. CDR3 in DNA: TGTGCCAGAAGGTACGACAGGGTACCGAATGGCTACACCTTC. Translation: CARRYDRVPNGYTF.

This clone was seen once. The chain recombines TRBV5-1 with TRBJ2-2; a possible D gene is TRBD1 (6 bases). Germline CDR1 is SGHRS and CDR2 is YFSETQ. This CDR3 contains 15 residues. Trimming cost V 5 bases and J 4 bases, with 15 bases left between them. The CDR3 is CASSFRGLATGELFF. The CDR3, as DNA: TGCGCCAGCAGTTTCAGGGGCCTCGCCACCGGGGAGCTGTTTTTT.

V and J are TRBV29-1 and TRBJ1-1, with D perhaps matching TRBD1 (6 bases). The CDR3 is 14 amino acids. Germline V gene lookup returns CDR1 SQVTM and CDR2 ANQGSEA. V lost 6 bases, J lost 4 bases, and 18 bases lay in between. This CDR3 reads CSVLDSRGFTEAFF. In DNA, the CDR3 is TGCAGCGTACTAGATTCCAGGGGTTTCACTGAAGCTTTCTTT.

This rearrangement joins TRBV19 to TRBJ2-2; weak D call: TRBD1 (5 bases). Germline V gene sequence: CDR1 LNHDA, CDR2 SQIVND (reference sequence). Trimming cost V 8 bases and J 5 bases, with 9 bases left between them. This CDR3 region has 12 residues. In DNA form, the CDR3 reads TGTGCCAGTGCGAAGGGGACCGGGGAGCTGTTTTTT. It yields the protein CASAKGTGELFF.

The rearrangement uses TRBV10-1 and TRBJ2-3; TRBD1 agrees at 10 bases. Trimming took 2 bases from V and 7 from J; bases not matched to a gene: 6. The germline V gene has CDR1 WNHNN and CDR2 SYGVQD (reference sequence). The CDR3 extends over 15 amino acids. The DNA for the CDR3 is TGCGCCAGCAGTGAGACGTGGACAGGGGGGAATACGCAGTATTTT. Its translation is CASSETWTGGNTQYF.

This clone was seen a handful of times. V and J are TRBV4-1 and TRBJ1-2, with 7 positions matching TRBD1. The CDR3 covers 14 residues. V trimming: 2 bases; J trimming: 3 bases; junction bases outside the gene matches: 3. The germline CDR1 and CDR2 sequences are MGHRA and YSYEKL. The CDR3, as DNA: TGCGCCAGCAGCCAAATCGACAGGGACTATGGCTACACCTTC. Protein sequence: CASSQIDRDYGYTF.

This clone came up once. J is TRBJ2-1 and V is TRBV5-6; D gene uncertain. V was trimmed by 2 bases and J by 9 bases, leaving 6 bases between them. The length of the CDR3 is 11 residues. CDR1 is SGHDT, CDR2 YYEEEE, per germline. DNA for the CDR3: TGTGCCAGCAGCTTTAGCCTTGAGCAGTTCTTC. This translates into CASSFSLEQFF.

The chain joins TRBV11-3 to TRBJ2-1; 7 bases match TRBD2. The CDR3 totals 16 residues. The V gene end was trimmed by 0 bases and the J gene end by 3 bases; junction bases not matched to a gene: 5. Germline loops: CDR1 SGHNT, CDR2 YENEEA. CDR3 in amino acids: CASSLDGRGFYNEQFF. CDR3 in DNA: TGTGCCAGCAGCTTAGATGGGCGGGGGTTCTACAATGAGCAGTTCTTC.

This CDR3 is CASSIRENMNTEAFF. The DNA of the CDR3 is TGTGCCAGTAGTATTAGGGAGAACATGAACACTGAAGCTTTCTTT. V gene TRBV19 combines with J gene TRBJ1-1; D call uncertain. Germline V gene sequence: CDR1 LNHDA, CDR2 SQIVND (reference sequence). There are 15 residues in the CDR3. The V end was cut by 3 bases, the J end by 0 bases, with 11 bases between.

J is TRBJ1-6 and V is TRBV6-5, with TRBD1 as a possible D gene (5 bases). There are 14 residues in the CDR3. Trimming removed 5 bases at V and 8 bases at J, with 13 bases between. Looked up from germline, CDR1 is MNHEY and CDR2 is SVGAGI. The CDR3 region has the DNA TGTGCCAGCAGTCTAGGGGCCTTTGATTCACCCCTCCACTTT. Encoded protein: CASSLGAFDSPLHF.